This entry lists 25 T cell receptor beta chains sequenced from one sample in a study of CD8 T cells in Susac syndrome. Random-hexamer reverse transcription was applied to about 0.5 to 1 ug RNA. MiXCR was run by TCRdb on the immunoSEQ multiplex PCR reads, yielding one entry per CDR3 protein. The repertoire consists of about 120,000 distinct CDR3 sequences, with roughly 90% occurring once and the leading ten covering about 0.11%. Sequenced sample: CD8+ T cells from PBMCs. Every receptor here comes from a human donor in good health.

The chain couples TRBV7-2 to TRBJ1-1, with a weak D call TRBD1 (6 bases). The length of the CDR3 is 17 residues. V was trimmed by 2 bases and J by 0 bases, leaving 16 bases between them. Per germline, CDR1 SGHTA and CDR2 FQGNSA. The CDR3 nucleotides are TGTGCCAGCAGCTTACAGGGGAACTTAGCTATGAACACTGAAGCTTTCTTT. This translates into CASSLQGNLAMNTEAFF.

This sequence joins TRBV2 and TRBJ2-3, with D possibly being TRBD1 (5 bases). The CDR3 spans 13 residues. Deletions cut 3 bases from V and 4 bases from J, with 8 bases between. Germline CDR1 and CDR2: SNHLY and FYNNEI. The CDR3 DNA reads TGTGCCAGCAGTGAGGTGGGGCCAGATACGCAGTATTTT. It is translated as CASSEVGPDTQYF.

The CDR3 DNA reads TGTGCCAGCAGTTTGAAGGAGCGGGAGGGCGGGGATACGCAGTATTTT. Its translation is CASSLKEREGGDTQYF. The gene calls are TRBV27 and TRBJ2-3; 10 bases align to TRBD2. This CDR3 region has 16 residues. CDR1 and CDR2 (germline): MNHEY, SMNVEV (reference sequence). V was pared by 3 bases and J by 6 bases, with 9 bases of the junction left unmatched.

The V call is TRBV5-1, the J call TRBJ2-2; 9 nucleotides agree with TRBD1. J lost 0 bases, V lost 4 bases, and 7 bases had no gene match. CDR1 and CDR2 (germline): SGHRS, YFSETQ. The CDR3 runs 17 residues. CDR3 nucleotides: TGCGCCAGCAGCGGCACCGGGACAGGGACGAACACCGGGGAGCTGTTTTTT. It specifies CASSGTGTGTNTGELFF. Full variable domain (missing parts from reference TRBV5-1 and TRBJ2-2): KAGVTQTPRYLIKTRGQQVTLSCSPISGHRSVSWYQQTPGQGLQFLFEYFSETQRNKGNFPGRFSGRQFSNSRSEMNVSTLELGDSALYLCASSGTGTGTNTGELFFGEGSRLTVL.

J is TRBJ2-2 and V is TRBV6-6; 9 positions agree with TRBD1. This CDR3 comprises 14 residues. The V gene's germline CDR1 is MNHNY and CDR2 SVGAGI (reference sequence). V gave up 10 bases and J gave up 2 bases; unmatched junction bases: 5. In DNA, the CDR3 is TGTGCCACTACAGGGGGCCTAAACACCGGGGAGCTGTTTTTT. Amino acid sequence: CATTGGLNTGELFF.

The chain is built from TRBV2 and TRBJ2-5, with D possibly being TRBD2 (6 bases). This CDR3 is built from 15 residues. Per germline, CDR1 SNHLY and CDR2 FYNNEI. The V end lost 1 base, the J end lost 2 bases, and 11 bases lay between the germline ends. CDR3 in amino acids: CASSEGGTLQETQYF. The CDR3 DNA reads TGTGCCAGCAGTGAAGGGGGGACTCTTCAAGAGACCCAGTACTTC.

The V and J genes are TRBV9 and TRBJ1-1; a weak D match, TRBD1 (5 bases). The CDR3 sequence is 13 residues long. CDR1 is SGDLS, CDR2 YYNGEE, per germline. Trimming stripped 4 bases from V and 2 bases from J, with 9 bases between. The CDR3 loop is CASSRGPNTEAFF. CDR3 nucleotide sequence: TGTGCCAGCAGCCGGGGCCCCAACACTGAAGCTTTCTTT.

The chain recombines TRBV30 with TRBJ1-5; the D is unclear. This CDR3 contains 13 residues. CDR1 GTSNPN and CDR2 SVGIG come from the germline V gene (reference sequence). The V gene lost 4 bases and the J gene lost 0 bases, with 7 bases spanning the gap. DNA for the CDR3: TGTGCCTGGACTCGGGATAGCAATCAGCCCCAGCATTTT. This translates into CAWTRDSNQPQHF. Filled out from reference TRBV30 and TRBJ1-5, the complete variable domain reads SQTIHQWPATLVQPVGSPLSLECTVEGTSNPNLYWYRQAAGRGLQLLFYSVGIGQISSEVPQNLSASRPQDRQFILSSKKLLLSDSGFYLCAWTRDSNQPQHFGDGTRLSIL.

This clonotype was detected only once. The V and J genes are TRBV7-9 and TRBJ1-5; TRBD1 is a possible D gene (5 bases). Germline V gene lookup returns CDR1 SEHNR and CDR2 FQNEAQ (reference sequence). Trimming took off 3 bases at V and 4 bases at J, with 10 bases between the two ends. The CDR3 spans 14 residues. CDR3 protein: CASSLRGLNQPQHF. The CDR3 DNA is TGTGCCAGCAGCTTGAGGGGATTAAATCAGCCCCAGCATTTT. The whole variable domain, remainder taken from reference TRBV7-9 and TRBJ1-5, is DTGVSQNPRHKITKRGQNVTFRCDPISEHNRLYWYRQTLGQGPEFLTYFQNEAQLEKSRLLSDRFSAERPKGSFSTLEIQRTEQGDSAMYLCASSLRGLNQPQHFGDGTRLSIL.

The chain couples TRBV10-3 to TRBJ1-3, with 7 bases aligning to TRBD1. Germline CDR1 reads ENHRY; CDR2 reads SYGVKD. The ends lost 4 bases at V and 2 bases at J; junction bases unmatched: 2. CDR3 length: 14 amino acids. CDR3 nucleotides: TGTGCCATCAGTGGCGGGACAGCTGGAAACACCATATATTTT. This codes for CAISGGTAGNTIYF.

The CDR3 nucleotides are TGTGCCAGTAGTACATATCAGGGTTCTACTGAAGCTTTCTTT. Encoded protein: CASSTYQGSTEAFF. This rearrangement joins TRBV19 to TRBJ1-1, with a tentative D call TRBD1 (5 bases). Trimming shortened V by 4 bases and J by 5 bases, and 14 bases separated the two germline ends. CDR1 and CDR2 from the germline V gene are LNHDA and SQIVND (reference sequence). The CDR3 extends over 14 amino acids.

The genes are TRBV4-1 and TRBJ2-6; 8 bases align to TRBD2. The CDR3 is 18 residues long. With 4 bases clipped from V and 0 bases from J, the junction kept 8 bases outside the gene matches. Per the germline V gene, CDR1 is MGHRA and CDR2 is YSYEKL. CDR3 residues: CASSPRLGGASGANVLTF. The CDR3 DNA reads TGCGCCAGCAGCCCCCGACTCGGGGGGGCCTCTGGGGCCAACGTCCTGACTTTC.

In its sample, this clonotype was seen once. The genes are TRBV7-9 and TRBJ2-3; 14 nucleotides line up with TRBD2. V lost 5 bases, J lost 6 bases, and 4 bases stayed unmatched. Germline CDR1 and CDR2: SEHNR and FQNEAQ (reference sequence). The CDR3 has 15 amino acids. The CDR3 sequence: CASSRLAGGVDTQYF. CDR3 nucleotide sequence: TGTGCCAGCAGCAGACTAGCGGGAGGGGTGGATACGCAGTATTTT.

This chain connects TRBV6-2 or TRBV6-3 to TRBJ2-5; 7 positions agree with TRBD1. This CDR3 is built from 16 residues. In germline, CDR1 is MNHEY, CDR2 SVGEGT. J was trimmed by 5 bases and V by 5 bases; bases with no gene match: 14. Here the CDR3 DNA reads TGTGCCAGCAGTAATGGACAGGACCCCGTAGAGGAGACCCAGTACTTC. This codes for CASSNGQDPVEETQYF.

The chain employs TRBV12-3 or TRBV12-4 and TRBJ2-3, with D maybe TRBD1 (6 bases). The CDR3 spans 15 residues. Trimming stripped 4 bases from V and 14 bases from J, with 25 bases between. CDR3 coding DNA: TGTGCCAGCAGTTCACCTACGAGGGAAGGGGGTCGTGGGTATTTT. Translating gives CASSSPTREGGRGYF.

The DNA of the CDR3 is TGTGCCAGCAGTGAGGGGACCTATACGACAGATACGCAGTATTTT. It translates to CASSEGTYTTDTQYF. This chain uses TRBV25-1 with TRBJ2-3, with D perhaps being TRBD1 or TRBD2 (5 bases each). V dropped 3 bases and J dropped 3 bases, with 13 bases sitting between them. The length of the CDR3 is 15 residues. Germline V gene sequence: CDR1 MGHDK, CDR2 SYGVNS.

J is TRBJ2-7 and V is TRBV12-3 or TRBV12-4; possibly TRBD1 for D (6 bases). The V gene lost 5 bases and the J gene lost 4 bases, with 9 bases spanning the gap. CDR3 size: 12 residues. CDR3 bases: TGTGCCAGCAGTACTACAGGGTACGAGCAGTACTTC. Residues: CASSTTGYEQYF.

The chain recombines TRBV19 with TRBJ2-2; 7 nucleotides line up with TRBD1. Unmatched junction bases numbered 7, after V lost 5 bases and J lost 1 base. Germline CDR1 and CDR2: LNHDA and SQIVND (reference sequence). This CDR3 spans 16 amino acids. The CDR3 region has the DNA TGTGCCAGTAGTGTGAGACAGGGAGTGAACACCGGGGAGCTGTTTTTT. Protein product: CASSVRQGVNTGELFF.

The V and J genes are TRBV7-2 and TRBJ2-5; the D gene is possibly TRBD2 (6 bases). This CDR3 contains 15 residues. The germline V gene has CDR1 SGHTA and CDR2 FQGNSA. Trimming took 5 bases from V and 4 from J, leaving 17 bases between them. The DNA for the CDR3 is TGTGCCAGCAGCCGGGGACTGTTAGGATTAGAGACCCAGTACTTC. It codes for CASSRGLLGLETQYF.

The chain links TRBV29-1 to TRBJ1-1; D is perhaps TRBD1 (6 bases). The V gene lost 4 bases and the J gene lost 2 bases, with 8 bases spanning the gap. Germline CDR1 SQVTM, CDR2 ANQGSEA. The CDR3 totals 12 residues. The CDR3, as DNA: TGCAGCGTTGCTGGGGGCAACACTGAAGCTTTCTTT. It is translated as CSVAGGNTEAFF.

The rearrangement uses TRBV7-2 and TRBJ1-2, with unresolved D. Per germline, CDR1 SGHTA and CDR2 FQGNSA. V lost 1 base to trimming and J lost 4 bases, with 13 bases between them. This CDR3 has 15 residues. The CDR3, as DNA: TGTGCCAGCAGCTTAGAGCGTCAAACTAGCTATGGCTACACCTTC. It translates to CASSLERQTSYGYTF.

V is TRBV12-5 and J is TRBJ2-1; TRBD2 might be the D (6 bases). CDR1 is LGHNT, CDR2 FRNRAP, per germline. V was clipped by 6 bases and J by 5 bases, with 11 bases between them. The CDR3 is 13 residues long. The CDR3 coding sequence is TGTGCTAGTGGCCCCGGGACTGACAATGAGCAGTTCTTC. Translated, it gives CASGPGTDNEQFF. Full variable domain (remainder filled in from reference TRBV12-5 and TRBJ2-1): DARVTQTPRHKVTEMGQEVTMRCQPILGHNTVFWYRQTMMQGLELLAYFRNRAPLDDSGMPKDRFSAEMPDATLATLKIQPSEPRDSAVYFCASGPGTDNEQFFGPGTRLTVL.

The chain is built from TRBV6-6 and TRBJ2-7; tentatively, D is TRBD1 (5 bases). Germline values: CDR1 MNHNY, CDR2 SVGAGI (reference sequence). Trimming took 5 bases from V and 0 from J, leaving 11 bases between them. CDR3 length: 14 residues. The CDR3 sequence: CASSRTTPSYEQYF. The DNA of the CDR3 is TGTGCCAGCAGTCGGACAACTCCCTCCTACGAGCAGTACTTC.

V is TRBV20-1 and J is TRBJ2-7, with 12 positions matching TRBD2. Germline-derived CDR1 and CDR2 are DFQATT and SNEGSKA (reference sequence). The CDR3 contains 19 residues. V gave up 3 bases and J gave up 3 bases; unmatched junction bases: 18. The CDR3 DNA follows: TGCAGTGCTAGGGATGGGGGACTAGCGGGCAGGCATTTGGGCTACGAGCAGTACTTC. Translated, it gives CSARDGGLAGRHLGYEQYF.

This clonotype was counted between two and nine times. This chain's CDR3 is CASSEDLSSGANVLTF. The CDR3 DNA reads as TGTGCCAGTAGTGAGGACTTAAGCTCTGGGGCCAACGTCCTGACTTTC. The rearrangement uses TRBV4-2 and TRBJ2-6, with D perhaps matching TRBD2 (5 bases). CDR1 is LGHNA and CDR2 is YNFKEQ in the germline V gene. The CDR3 consists of 16 residues. Trimming removed 9 bases at V and 0 bases at J, with 15 bases between.